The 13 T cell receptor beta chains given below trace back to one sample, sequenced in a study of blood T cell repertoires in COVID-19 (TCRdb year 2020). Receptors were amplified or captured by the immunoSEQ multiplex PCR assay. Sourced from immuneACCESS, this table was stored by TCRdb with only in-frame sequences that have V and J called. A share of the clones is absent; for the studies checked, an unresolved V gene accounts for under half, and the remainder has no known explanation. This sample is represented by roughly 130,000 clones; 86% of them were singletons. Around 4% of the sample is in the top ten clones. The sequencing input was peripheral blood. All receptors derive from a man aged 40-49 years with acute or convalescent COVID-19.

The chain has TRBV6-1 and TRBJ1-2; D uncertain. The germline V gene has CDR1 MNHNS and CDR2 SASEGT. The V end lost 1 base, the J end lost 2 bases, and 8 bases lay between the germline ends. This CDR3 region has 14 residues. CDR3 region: CASSEGPRNYGYTF. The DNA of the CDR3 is TGTGCCAGCAGTGAAGGGCCGAGGAACTATGGCTACACCTTC.

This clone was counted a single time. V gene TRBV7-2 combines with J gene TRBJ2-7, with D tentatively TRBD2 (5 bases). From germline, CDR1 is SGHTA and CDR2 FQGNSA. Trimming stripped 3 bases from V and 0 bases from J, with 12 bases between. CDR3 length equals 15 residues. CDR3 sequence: CASSLVGESSYEQYF. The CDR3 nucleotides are TGTGCCAGCAGCTTGGTCGGGGAGAGCTCCTACGAGCAGTACTTC.

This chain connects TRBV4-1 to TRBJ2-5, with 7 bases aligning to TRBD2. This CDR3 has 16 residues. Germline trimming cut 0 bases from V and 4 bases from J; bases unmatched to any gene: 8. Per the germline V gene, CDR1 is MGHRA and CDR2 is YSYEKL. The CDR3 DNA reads TGCGCCAGCAGCCAAGAGCGGACTAGGGCGGCAGAGACCCAGTACTTC. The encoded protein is CASSQERTRAAETQYF.

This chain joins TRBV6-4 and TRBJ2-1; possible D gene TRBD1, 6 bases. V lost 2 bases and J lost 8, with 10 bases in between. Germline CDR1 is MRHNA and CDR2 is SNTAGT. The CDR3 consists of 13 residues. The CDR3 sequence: CASSDGEGDEQFF. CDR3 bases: TGTGCCAGCAGTGACGGAGAGGGGGATGAGCAGTTCTTC.

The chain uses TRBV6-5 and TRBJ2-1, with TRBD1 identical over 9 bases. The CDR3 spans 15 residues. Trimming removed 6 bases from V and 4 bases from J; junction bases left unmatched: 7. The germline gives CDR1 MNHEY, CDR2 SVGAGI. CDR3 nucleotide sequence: TGTGCCAGCAGAGCCGGGACAGGGAGATACAATGAGCAGTTCTTC. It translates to CASRAGTGRYNEQFF.

The CDR3 sequence: CASSVVADSGNTIYF. The CDR3 DNA sequence: TGTGCCAGCAGCGTAGTAGCGGACTCTGGAAACACCATATATTTT. The chain links TRBV9 to TRBJ1-3, with unresolved D. Trimming shortened V by 0 bases and J by 0 bases, and 7 bases separated the two germline ends. The CDR3 totals 15 residues. Germline V lookup: CDR1 SGDLS, CDR2 YYNGEE.

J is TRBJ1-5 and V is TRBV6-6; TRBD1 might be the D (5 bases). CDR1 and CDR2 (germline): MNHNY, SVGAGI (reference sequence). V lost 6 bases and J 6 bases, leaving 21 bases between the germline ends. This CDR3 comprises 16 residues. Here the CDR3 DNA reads TGTGCCAGCAGACACCAGGGCAGGGAGGCCCTTCAGCCCCAGCATTTT. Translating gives CASRHQGREALQPQHF.

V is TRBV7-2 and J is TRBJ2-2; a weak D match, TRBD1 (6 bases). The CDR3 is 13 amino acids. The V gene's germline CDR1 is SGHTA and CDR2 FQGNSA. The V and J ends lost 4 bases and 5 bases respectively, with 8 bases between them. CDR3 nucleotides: TGTGCCAGCAGCTCAGACAGGACCGGGGAGCTGTTTTTT. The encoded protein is CASSSDRTGELFF.

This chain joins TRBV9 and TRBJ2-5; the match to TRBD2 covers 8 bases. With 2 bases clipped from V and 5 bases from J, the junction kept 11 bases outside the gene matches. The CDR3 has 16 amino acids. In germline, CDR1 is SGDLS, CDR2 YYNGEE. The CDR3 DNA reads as TGTGCCAGCAGCGTCCGTAACGGGGGGGCTGGTGAGACCCAGTACTTC. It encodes CASSVRNGGAGETQYF. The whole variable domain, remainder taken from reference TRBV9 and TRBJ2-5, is DSGVTQTPKHLITATGQRVTLRCSPRSGDLSVYWYQQSLDQGLQFLIQYYNGEERAKGNILERFSAQQFPDLHSELNLSSLELGDSALYFCASSVRNGGAGETQYFGPGTRLLVL.

The CDR3 DNA reads TGTGCCAGCAGCACTACCGGGGAAAGGGAGACCCAGTACTTC. Translation: CASSTTGERETQYF. The chain recombines TRBV5-5 with TRBJ2-5; TRBD2 might be the D (5 bases). The germline V and J ends were trimmed by 4 bases and 5 bases, with 15 bases remaining between them. The germline CDR1 and CDR2 sequences are SGHKS and YYEKEE (reference sequence). The CDR3 extends over 14 amino acids.

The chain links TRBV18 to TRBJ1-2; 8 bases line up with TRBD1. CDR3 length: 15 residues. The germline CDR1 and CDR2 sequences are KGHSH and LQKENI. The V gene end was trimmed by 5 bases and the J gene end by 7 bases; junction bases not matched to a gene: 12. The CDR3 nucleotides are TGTGCCAGCTCAAGAGCAGGGGGCGAGGCCTCTGGCTACACCTTC. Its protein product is CASSRAGGEASGYTF.

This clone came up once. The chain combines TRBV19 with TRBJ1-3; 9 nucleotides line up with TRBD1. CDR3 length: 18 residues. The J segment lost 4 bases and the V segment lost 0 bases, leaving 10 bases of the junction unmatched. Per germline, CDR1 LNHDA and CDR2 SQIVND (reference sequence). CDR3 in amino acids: CASSIDGTGILSGNTIYF. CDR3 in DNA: TGTGCCAGTAGTATAGATGGGACAGGGATTCTAAGCGGAAACACCATATATTTT.

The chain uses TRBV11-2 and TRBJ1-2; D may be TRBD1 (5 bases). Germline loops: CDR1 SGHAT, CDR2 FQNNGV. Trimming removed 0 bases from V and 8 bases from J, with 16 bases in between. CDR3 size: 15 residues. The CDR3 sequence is CASSLDLLEGLGYTF. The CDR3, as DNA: TGTGCCAGCAGCTTAGATCTCTTGGAGGGGTTGGGCTACACCTTC.